This T cell receptor beta chain derives from a study of blood T cell repertoires in COVID-19. Across the study: Sample material is recorded as cDNA or gDNA derived from T cells, B-cell-depleted T cells, or PBMCs.

This clone was seen a few times. As handled by the study authors: How many nucleated cells were present was estimated from reference gene primer amplification. Here immunoSEQ multiplex PCR was the method, and the copy in TCRdb shows in-frame clones only, minus some. The DNA was the basis for D and trimming; V, J and clone size are from that table. The sample lists 300,000 or so clones; 80% to 90% were seen once. The germline gives CDR1 GTSNPN, CDR2 SVGIG (reference sequence). This CDR3 spans 12 amino acids. The V end was cut by 3 bases, the J end by 1 base, with 6 bases between. This chain connects TRBV30 to TRBJ1-2; D is ambiguous. Sequencing used peripheral blood. This receptor was taken from a man aged 45-65 years with active or convalescent COVID-19. The CDR3 loop is CAWRSDNYGYTF. The CDR3 coding sequence is TGTGCCTGGAGGTCAGATAACTATGGCTACACCTTC.